One T cell receptor beta chain is described in this entry. Which antigen it targets is not known. Base quality data are lacking; no much larger clone is found one base away. Enrolling through a virtual design, the prospective study's participants ranged in age from roughly 18 to 89 years and lived across roughly 23 United States geographic areas. Cohort assignment in the prospective study relied on participant-reported clinical history from a screening survey and a study questionnaire. ImmuneRACE Cohort 3 recovered participants were defined by two consecutive negative NP/OP PCR tests, healthcare professional clearance, or symptom resolution. Mobile phlebotomists in the prospective study collected whole blood, serum and a nasopharyngeal or oropharyngeal swab from every participant. Additional blood draws and questionnaires over an approximately two-month period could optionally be provided by prospective study participants. Prospective study blood samples were shipped either frozen or at room temperature before DNA extraction.

TCRbeta CDR3 regions were amplified from genomic DNA using the immunoSEQ Assay, a bias-controlled multiplex PCR. In the source study's methods: The number of nucleated cells in each sample was estimated by amplification of reference gene primers within the assay. To quantify the absolute abundance of each unique TCRbeta CDR3 rearrangement, sequence reads were collapsed and filtered. For each sample, productive Simpson clonality was calculated by taking the square root of Simpson's diversity index across productive rearrangements. Sourced from immuneACCESS, this table was stored by TCRdb with only in-frame sequences that have V and J called. A share of the clones is absent; for the studies checked, an unresolved V gene accounts for under half, and the remainder has no known explanation. That table supplies the V and J calls and clone size; D and trimming were determined from the DNA. This sample lists some 200,000 clones; about 81% were detected once. The biggest ten clones account for around 8.8% of the sample.

This sample stems from a study of blood T cell repertoires in COVID-19 (TCRdb year 2020). At the level of the whole study: The collaborator samples originated in the United States, Italy and Spain and spanned the acute and convalescent phases of COVID-19. The material from the prospective study consisted of cDNA or gDNA derived from T cells, B-cell-depleted T cells, or PBMCs. Deeply sampled blood TCRbeta repertoires from subjects exposed to, actively infected with, or recovered from COVID-19 were included in the dataset. The repertoires were released in a freely available public database intended as a resource for research on the immune response to SARS-CoV-2. Samples came from the ongoing ImmuneRACE study (first 160 participants) plus 1,254 subjects from 6 global collaborators. The sample metadata nearly always contained a de-identified subject ID, COVID-19 status, age in years and sex. Where HLA class I and class II types were available, the types were taken from metadata supplied by the sample provider, not from assay-based typing.

Counted from cysteine to phenylalanine, this CDR3 has 20 amino acids. Only CDR3 DNA remains: 60 bases, in frame from the first base. After removal of 6 bases from V and 5 bases from J, the junction retains 21 bases not matched to a gene. CDR1 and CDR2 are read off the germline V gene as SGDLS and YYNGEE. Broader findings and caveats from the paper: How much clinical and demographic metadata was included differed by source and by participant, and the metadata was provided uncurated.

This clonotype was sampled from a man in his forties or fifties who had recovered from COVID-19. The sequenced sample was PBMCs or T cells enriched from blood (not recorded which). The chain couples TRBV9 to TRBJ2-5; 14 bases in between match TRBD2. At the DNA level, the sequence is TGTGCCAGCACCCAAACCCCGGGACTAGCGGGAGTATTAACAGGGGAGACCCAGTACTTC. Translated, this is CASTQTPGLAGVLTGETQYF.